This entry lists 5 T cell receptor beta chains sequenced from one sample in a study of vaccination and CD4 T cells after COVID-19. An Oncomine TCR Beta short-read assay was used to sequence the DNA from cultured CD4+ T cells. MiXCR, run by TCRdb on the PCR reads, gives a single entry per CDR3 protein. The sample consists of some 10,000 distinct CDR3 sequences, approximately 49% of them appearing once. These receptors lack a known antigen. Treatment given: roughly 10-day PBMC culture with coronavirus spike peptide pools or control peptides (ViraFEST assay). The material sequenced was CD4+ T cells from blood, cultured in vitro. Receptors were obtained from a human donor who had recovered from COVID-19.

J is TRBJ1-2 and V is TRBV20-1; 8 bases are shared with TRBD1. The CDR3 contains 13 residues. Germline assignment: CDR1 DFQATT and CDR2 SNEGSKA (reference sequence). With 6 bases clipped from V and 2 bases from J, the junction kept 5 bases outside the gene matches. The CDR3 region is CSAPGQANYGYTF. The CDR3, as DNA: TGCAGTGCGCCGGGACAGGCGAACTATGGCTACACCTTC.

DNA of the CDR3: TGTGCCAGCAGTGTCGGTCTGATTCAGCCCCAGCATTTT. Its protein is CASSVGLIQPQHF. The chain links TRBV6-1 to TRBJ1-5; D is unresolved. V lost 4 bases to trimming and J lost 6 bases, with 10 bases between them. Germline CDR1 reads MNHNS; CDR2 reads SASEGT. The CDR3 is 13 amino acids.

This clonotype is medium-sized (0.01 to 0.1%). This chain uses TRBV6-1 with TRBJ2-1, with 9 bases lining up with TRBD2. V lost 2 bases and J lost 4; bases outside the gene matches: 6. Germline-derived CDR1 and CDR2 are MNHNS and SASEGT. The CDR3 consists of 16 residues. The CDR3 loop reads CASSESAGGLYNEQFF. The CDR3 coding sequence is TGTGCCAGCAGTGAATCGGCGGGGGGGCTATACAATGAGCAGTTCTTC.

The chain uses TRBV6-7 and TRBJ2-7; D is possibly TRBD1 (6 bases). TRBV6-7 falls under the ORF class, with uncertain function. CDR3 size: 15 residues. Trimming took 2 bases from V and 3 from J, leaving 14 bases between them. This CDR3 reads CASSYPRGKGYEQYF. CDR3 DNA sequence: TGTGCCAGCAGTTACCCCAGGGGAAAGGGCTACGAGCAGTACTTC.

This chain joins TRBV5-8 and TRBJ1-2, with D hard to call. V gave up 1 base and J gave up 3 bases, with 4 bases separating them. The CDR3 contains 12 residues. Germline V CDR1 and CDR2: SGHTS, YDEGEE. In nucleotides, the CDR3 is TGTGCCAGCAGCTTGAGGGACTATGGCTACACCTTC. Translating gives CASSLRDYGYTF.